This T cell receptor (beta chain) was identified in a study of tumor-infiltrating lymphocytes in primary liver carcinoma. Extraction also yielded germline DNA, while blood RNA was obtained from unsorted whole blood. In germline, CDR1 is SGHDN, CDR2 FVKESK. Between the trimmed V and J ends, which lost 8 bases and 7 bases, there was a span of 17 bases. The CDR3 spans 13 residues. A primer matching the constant region was used to make TCR beta cDNA from approximately 520 ng of total RNA. Employing slightly modified ARM-PCR, three nested multiplex PCR rounds were run, and these gave rise to the TCR beta libraries. The study ran its first two PCR rounds for roughly 11 cycles each, using TRBV1-TRBV30 forward primers and a C-beta reverse primer. TCRdb reprocessed the multiplex PCR reads with MiXCR, giving one entry per CDR3 protein. The sample has over 250,000 distinct CDR3 sequences, around three fifths seen once.

This clonotype was seen a handful of times. The V call is TRBV14, the J call TRBJ2-5; TRBD1 or TRBD2 may be the D gene (5 bases each). Sequencing was carried out using peripheral blood. This TCR came from a woman younger than 45 with primary liver carcinoma and hepatitis B virus infection. CDR3 amino acids: CASGGTGRVTQYF. The CDR3 DNA sequence: TGTGCCAGCGGGGGAACAGGCAGAGTGACCCAGTACTTC.